This T cell receptor (beta chain) derives from a study of blood T cell repertoires in COVID-19. Per germline, CDR1 SGHDT and CDR2 YYEEEE. Trimming removed 2 bases from V and 5 bases from J, with 10 bases in between. The CDR3 contains 13 residues. Sequencing was performed with immunoSEQ multiplex PCR; in TCRdb, only in-frame clones are kept and a portion is missing. The sample contains 350,000 to 400,000 clones, approximately 93% of which appear only once. The genes are TRBV5-6 and TRBJ1-1; D remains unclear. This sequence was found in a woman between 40 and 55 years old who had been exposed to COVID-19. Sequenced input: PBMCs or T cells enriched from blood (not recorded which). The CDR3 spells CASSLRPRTEAFF. The CDR3 DNA reads as TGTGCCAGCAGCTTACGCCCTAGGACTGAAGCTTTCTTT.